Reported below is one T cell receptor beta chain. Using immunoSEQ multiplex PCR, the repertoire was profiled, and TCRdb retains in-frame clones only, with some absent. This table has roughly 75,000 clones, about nine tenths appearing once. This sample stems from a study of T cell changes during pregnancy in multiple sclerosis. The CDR3 is 16 amino acids. The germline CDR1 and CDR2 sequences are SGHRS and YFSETQ. The V gene end was trimmed by 0 bases and the J gene end by 1 base; junction bases not matched to a gene: 5. The sample here was peripheral blood, taken before pregnancy. V gene TRBV5-1 combines with J gene TRBJ2-3, with 7 bases that match TRBD2. This sequence originates from a female donor with multiple sclerosis, enrolled in a pregnancy study. The CDR3 loop is CASSLGSGPRTDTQYF. In nucleotides, the CDR3 is TGCGCCAGCAGCTTGGGTAGCGGGCCCCGCACAGATACGCAGTATTTT.